Following are 20 T cell receptor beta chains from one sample sequenced in a study of T cells in narcolepsy. Method: immunoSEQ multiplex PCR; TCRdb's copy keeps in-frame clones and lacks some. The sample gives roughly 2,500 clones, roughly a quarter of which show up once; about 18% is in the top ten. Their antigens are not known. Sequencing was carried out using cultured CD4+ T cells from cerebrospinal fluid. The receptor source for this set is a human donor with narcolepsy.

V is TRBV7-5 and J is TRBJ2-2; the table gives TRBD1 as D, unverified against the DNA. TRBV7-5 has pseudogene status. The CDR3 has 15 amino acids. Here the CDR3 reads CASSSQGVQTGELFF. CDR3 in DNA: TGTGCCAGCAGCTCGCAGGGCGTGCAAACCGGGGAGCTGTTTTTT.

This clone was seen a handful of times. A much larger clone differs from this one at a single base, so this may be a read error. The chain couples TRBV5-5 to TRBJ1-5; D is uncertain. CDR3 size: 14 residues. Per germline, CDR1 SGHKS and CDR2 YYEKEE (reference sequence). Trimming cost V 0 bases and J 6 bases, with 10 bases left between them. The CDR3 sequence: CASSLEGGSQPQHF. The DNA for the CDR3 is TGTGCCAGCAGCTTGGAAGGAGGGAGTCAGCCCCAGCATTTT. The full variable domain, with the rest looked up from reference TRBV5-5 and TRBJ1-5, is DAGVTQSPTHLIKTRGQQVTLRCSPISGHKSVSWYQQVLGQGPQFIFQYYEKEERGRGNFPDRFSARQFPNYSSELNVNALLLGDSALYLCASSLEGGSQPQHFGDGTRLSIL.

The CDR3 nucleotides read TGCGCCAGCAGCTTCAGACAGGGAGAAGGCTACACCTTC. As protein: CASSFRQGEGYTF. The V and J genes are TRBV5-1 and TRBJ1-2, with 7 bases lining up with TRBD1. Per the germline V gene, CDR1 is SGHRS and CDR2 is YFSETQ. There are 13 residues in the CDR3. J was trimmed by 8 bases and V by 2 bases; bases with no gene match: 6.

The chain has TRBV6-8 and TRBJ1-2; D remains ambiguous. The CDR3 covers 14 residues. V was cut by 5 bases and J by 3 bases, with 13 bases left in between. Per germline, CDR1 MNHGY and CDR2 SAAAGT. CDR3 sequence reads: CASSVGLRDYGYTF. The DNA of the CDR3 is TGTGCCAGCAGTGTAGGCTTAAGAGACTATGGCTACACCTTC.

This clone was counted only a few times. The gene calls are TRBV6-9 and TRBJ1-2; unclear D gene. Germline V gene lookup returns CDR1 MNHGY and CDR2 SVAAGI. The CDR3 length is 11 residues. V shed 11 bases and J shed 4 bases, with 11 bases lying between them. This CDR3 reads CAVQKFYGYTF. For the CDR3, the DNA is TGTGCCGTACAGAAATTCTATGGCTACACCTTC.

By sample share, this clone is large. The chain has TRBV19 and TRBJ2-1; the match to TRBD2 covers 8 bases. Losses at the gene ends were 5 bases for V and 15 bases for J; bases not matched to a gene: 15. CDR3 length: 14 residues. Germline V gives CDR1 LNHDA, CDR2 SQIVND (reference sequence). CDR3: CASSLTQGRGARFF. The CDR3 DNA follows: TGTGCCAGTAGTCTAACGCAGGGGCGGGGGGCCCGGTTCTTC.

This clone was counted between two and nine times. The gene calls are TRBV7-7 and TRBJ2-3, with a weak D call TRBD2 (6 bases). The CDR3 length is 14 residues. The germline CDR1 and CDR2 sequences are SSHAT and FNYEAQ (reference sequence). V lost 4 bases, J lost 4 bases, and 12 bases lay in between. CDR3 coding DNA: TGTGCCAGCAGCTCACGGGGGTTTCCAGATACGCAGTATTTT. Translated, it gives CASSSRGFPDTQYF.

By sample share, this clone is large. The gene calls are TRBV5-3 and TRBJ1-3, with D hard to call. TRBV5-3 qualifies as an ORF whose function is uncertain. The CDR3 is made up of 16 amino acids. Trimming shortened V by 1 base and J by 0 bases, and 11 bases separated the two germline ends. CDR3 sequence: CARSLLGTHSGNTIYF. As DNA, the CDR3 is TGTGCCAGAAGCTTGTTAGGAACCCACTCTGGAAACACCATATATTTT.

This clone appeared a few times. A far larger clone is one base from this, pointing to a likely read error. The gene calls are TRBV5-1 and TRBJ1-2; TRBD1 agrees at 9 bases. Germline V gives CDR1 SGHRS, CDR2 YFSETQ. There are 17 residues in the CDR3. The CDR3 sequence: CARSLLWGTGRNYGYTF. The CDR3 DNA follows: TGCGCCCGCAGCTTATTGTGGGGGACAGGGAGGAACTATGGCTACACCTTC.

This clone was picked up a small number of times. It is likely a read error: a sequence one base away is far more abundant. The same CDR3 is also encoded by other DNA sequences in this sample. This chain joins TRBV7-2 and TRBJ2-1; TRBD2 aligns across 11 bases. The V segment lost 5 bases and the J segment 9 bases; nucleotides outside the gene matches: 9. Germline loops: CDR1 SGHTA, CDR2 FQGNSA. The CDR3 spans 15 residues. Here the CDR3 reads CASSRLAGGVGEQFF. The CDR3 nucleotides are TGTGCCAGCAGCCGTCTAGCGGGAGGTGTAGGTGAGCAGTTCTTC.

This clone was seen once. A read error is the likely source, as a far larger clone sits one nucleotide away. Distinct nucleotide sequences in the sample also encode this CDR3. V is TRBV5-5 and J is TRBJ1-4; the D is unclear. Germline lookup yields CDR1 SGHKS and CDR2 YYEKEE (reference sequence). The CDR3 extends over 13 amino acids. Here the CDR3 DNA reads TGTGCGAGCAGCTTCGGGTCCGTTGAAAAACTGTTTTTT. Residues: CASSFGSVEKLFF. The full variable domain, in which reference TRBV5-5 and TRBJ1-4 provide the parts outside the CDR3, is DAGVTQSPTHLIKTRGQQVTLRCSPISGHKSVSWYQQVLGQGPQFIFQYYEKEERGRGNFPDRFSARQFPNYSSELNVNALLLGDSALYLCASSFGSVEKLFFGSGTQLSVL.

The chain employs TRBV6-5 and TRBJ1-2; 10 bases map to TRBD1. Losses at the gene ends were 6 bases for V and 5 bases for J; bases not matched to a gene: 9. CDR3 size: 15 residues. Germline V gene lookup returns CDR1 MNHEY and CDR2 SVGAGI. CDR3 sequence (DNA): TGTGCCAGCAGCACAGACAGGGGGCCGGCATATGGCTACACCTTC. This sequence encodes CASSTDRGPAYGYTF.

Comment on this clone: A read error may account for a junction end that differs from germline. The genes are TRBV29-1 and TRBJ1-5; D is perhaps TRBD1 (5 bases). The CDR3 has 14 residues. Germline loops: CDR1 SQVTM, CDR2 ANQGSEA. CDR3 region: CCVADINSNQPQHF. CDR3 bases: TGCTGCGTCGCGGACATTAATAGCAATCAGCCCCAGCATTTT.

This clone occurred a few times. With only one base between it and a far larger clone, this is likely a read error. Different DNA sequences within this sample yield the same CDR3. This chain uses TRBV7-2 with TRBJ2-5; tentatively, D is TRBD1 or TRBD2 (6 bases each). Germline V gene data show CDR1 as SGHTA and CDR2 as FQGNSA. CDR3 size: 16 residues. The V end lost 5 bases, the J end lost 2 bases, and 18 bases lay between the germline ends. CDR3 loop: CASSQRTGGGQETQYF. As DNA, the CDR3 is TGTGCCAGCAGCCAACGCACCGGGGGCGGACAAGAGACCCAGTACTTC.

By frequency in the sample, this clone is medium-sized. The V call is TRBV7-2, the J call TRBJ2-5; D could derive from TRBD1 or TRBD2 (7 bases each). The CDR3 totals 14 residues. CDR1 SGHTA and CDR2 FQGNSA come from the germline V gene. Deletions cut 3 bases from V and 5 bases from J, with 13 bases between. In nucleotides, the CDR3 is TGTGCCAGCAGCTTGGGAGGGGGCGCGGAGACCCAGTACTTC. It is translated as CASSLGGGAETQYF.

About this clone itself: The likely explanation is a read error, given a far larger clone one base away. The chain carries TRBV6-5 and TRBJ1-2; TRBD1 agrees at 10 bases. Germline CDR1 is MNHEY and CDR2 is SVGAGI. CDR3 length: 12 residues. For the CDR3, the DNA is TGTTCCAGCAGTTACGGACAGGGGGTCTACACCTTC. Residues: CSSSYGQGVYTF.

This clone has only a few counts. The gene calls are TRBV6-1 and TRBJ1-2; possible D gene TRBD1, 5 bases. With 2 bases removed from V and 8 bases from J, the gap between germline ends came to 12 bases. The CDR3 is 13 residues long. Germline-derived CDR1 and CDR2 are MNHNS and SASEGT. The CDR3 is CASSEQGARGYTF. The DNA for the CDR3 is TGTGCCAGCAGTGAACAGGGTGCGAGGGGCTACACCTTC.

A few counts support this clone. The V gene is TRBV6-5, the J gene TRBJ1-2; D unclear. CDR1 is MNHEY, CDR2 SVGAGI, per germline. V was clipped by 4 bases and J by 5 bases, with 5 bases between them. This CDR3 spans 11 amino acids. The CDR3 spells CASSFGYGYTF. The CDR3 bases are TGTGCCAGCAGTTTCGGGTATGGCTACACCTTC.

This clone was observed a handful of times. V is TRBV2 and J is TRBJ2-1; 13 bases align to TRBD2. Germline V lookup: CDR1 SNHLY, CDR2 FYNNEI. Trimming at V came to 6 bases and at J to 7 bases, leaving 3 bases not matched to a gene. There are 14 residues in the CDR3. CDR3 sequence reads: CASRGLAGTNEQFF. In DNA, the CDR3 is TGTGCCAGCAGGGGACTAGCGGGAACGAATGAGCAGTTCTTC.

V is TRBV7-4 and J is TRBJ1-3; 9 positions match TRBD1. Per the germline V gene, CDR1 is SGHVT and CDR2 is SQSDAQ. The CDR3 spans 16 residues. Trimming at V came to 2 bases and at J to 5 bases, leaving 7 bases not matched to a gene. CDR3 bases: TGTGCCAGCAGCTTAAGCGGGACAGGGATAAGAAACACCATATATTTT. This sequence encodes CASSLSGTGIRNTIYF.